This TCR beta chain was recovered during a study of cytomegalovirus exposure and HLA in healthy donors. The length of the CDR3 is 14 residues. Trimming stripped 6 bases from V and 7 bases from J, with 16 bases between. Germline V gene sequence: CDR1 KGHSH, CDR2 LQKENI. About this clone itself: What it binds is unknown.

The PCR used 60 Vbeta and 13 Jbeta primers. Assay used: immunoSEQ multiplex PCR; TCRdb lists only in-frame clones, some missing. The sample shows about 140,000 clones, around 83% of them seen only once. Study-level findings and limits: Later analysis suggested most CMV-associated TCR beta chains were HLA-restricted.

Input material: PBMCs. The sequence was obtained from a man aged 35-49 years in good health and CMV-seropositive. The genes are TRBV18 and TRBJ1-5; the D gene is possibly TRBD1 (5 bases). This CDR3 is CASSYSGFGQPQHF. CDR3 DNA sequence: TGTGCCAGCTCTTACTCAGGGTTCGGGCAGCCCCAGCATTTT.